This TCR beta chain appears in the sequencing data of a study of T cells in Graves' hyperthyroidism and ophthalmopathy. The hyperthyroidism patients had all been newly diagnosed, and their disease duration was under 2 months. Their ages ranged from 18 to 65 years. Exclusions: uncontrolled infection, other autoimmune disease, pregnancy, lactation. Over 8 ml fresh peripheral blood yielded the PBMCs. Study findings and constraints: Most thyroid-expanded clonotypes above 0.001 were also found in blood.

The TCR beta CDR3 regions underwent amplification using RNA transcripts as the source. A first-round RT-PCR of the TCR CDR3 used the HTBI primer set. MiXCR, run by TCRdb on the multiplex PCR reads, gives a single entry per CDR3 protein. This repertoire shows around 300,000 distinct CDR3 sequences, approximately 14% found once; its top ten account for 30% to 35%. V lost 3 bases and J lost 1, with 7 bases in between. The CDR3 covers 14 residues. Germline V gene lookup returns CDR1 MGHRA and CDR2 YSYEKL. Note on this clonotype: What it binds is not known.

This chain links TRBV4-1 with TRBJ1-5; no definite D call. The receptor was derived from a woman between 50 and 59 years old with Graves' hyperthyroidism that later progressed to Graves' ophthalmopathy. The sample comprised blood. The CDR3 DNA reads TGCGCCAGCAGCCAGATAGGGAGCAATCAGCCCCAGCATTTT. Protein product: CASSQIGSNQPQHF.